This TCR beta chain was recovered during a study of cytomegalovirus exposure and HLA in healthy donors. Turning to the study itself: From HLA-typed donors, an early data release held some 80 million unique TCRs. Study-wide results and limits: For cytomegalovirus status, the classifier reportedly gave diagnoses with high specificity and sensitivity. According to a later analysis, most TCR beta chains associated with CMV appeared HLA-restricted. In a later analysis, TCR beta V- and J-gene trimming was associated with a missense DCLRE1C variant.

This clone was counted only a few times. Its antigen is still unknown. The PCR employed 60 Vbeta primers together with 13 Jbeta primers. Some clones are missing from TCRdb's copy, which holds only in-frame ones; the method was immunoSEQ multiplex PCR. The sample includes around 200,000 clones, 70% to 80% of them seen just once. The sequencing input was PBMCs. The origin of this receptor is a male donor in good health and CMV-seronegative.

Here the CDR3 reads CASLRTGGASNQPQHF. Here the CDR3 DNA reads TGTGCCAGCCTCAGGACAGGGGGCGCGAGCAATCAGCCCCAGCATTTT. The chain joins TRBV19 to TRBJ1-5; TRBD1 agrees at 11 bases. Per germline, CDR1 LNHDA and CDR2 SQIVND (reference sequence). CDR3 size: 16 residues. V trimming: 9 bases; J trimming: 1 base; junction bases outside the gene matches: 8.